This T cell receptor (beta chain) was documented in a study of T cell changes during pregnancy in multiple sclerosis (dated by TCRdb to 2018 to 2020). About the investigation overall: Changes in the T cell repertoire over the course of pregnancy were examined in this study in women with multiple sclerosis.

Including the terminal cysteine and phenylalanine, the CDR3 comprises 14 residues. The CDR3 DNA has 42 bases and is translated from base 1. V is pared back by 4 bases and J by 7 bases, with 16 bases lying between the germline termini. The library came from the immunoSEQ multiplex PCR assay. Here the immuneACCESS table is served through TCRdb, limited to in-frame sequences with V and J called. Missing clones are a known gap in these copies; in checked studies unresolved V genes cover under half, and the rest lacks a known reason. The sample table holds about 48,000 clones, of which about nine tenths were seen once. Of the sample, around 1.3% falls within the top ten clones. Remarks on this clone: Its antigen remains unidentified. No base-level quality is on record; no much larger clone is a single base apart.

The starting material was CD4+ T cells from peripheral blood mononuclear cells, obtained in the second trimester of pregnancy. This receptor chain uses TRBV23-1 and TRBJ1-2; confidence is insufficient to name the D gene. TRBV23-1 is given ORF status, its function remaining uncertain. The receptor was derived from a female donor with multiple sclerosis, enrolled in a pregnancy study. The DNA is TGCGCCAGCAGTCCCCCTTCTACCAGGATTGGCTACACCTTC. Translated, it gives CASSPPSTRIGYTF.